The rows below give T cell receptor beta chains drawn from one sample of a study of hypomethylating agent response in myelodysplastic syndrome. Profiled with immunoSEQ multiplex PCR; TCRdb holds only in-frame clones, not every one. The table includes some 3,500 clones, around 80% detected once. Source: bone marrow, taken before or after starting hypomethylating agent treatment for myelodysplastic syndrome (not recorded which). These TCRs come from a human donor with myelodysplastic syndrome. Each CDR3 is given with its conserved first and last residue. A D gene is named only where the DNA matches it firmly. Some rows mark clone size as missing; the rest say once, few, many or name a class of expanded clone.

J gene,clone size,V gene,D gene,CDR3 DNA,CDR3 protein
TRBJ2-3,-,TRBV5-1,-,TGCGCCAGCAGCTTGGGACGGCTCTCAGATACGCAGTATTTT,CASSLGRLSDTQYF
TRBJ2-5,-,TRBV29-1,-,TGCAGCGTTGCCACTGTCCAAGAGACCCAGTACTTC,CSVATVQETQYF
TRBJ2-3,-,TRBV21-1,-,TGTGCCAGCAGCAAAAGGGGACTGCCCGGGAGGACAGATACGCAGTATTTT,CASSKRGLPGRTDTQYF
TRBJ2-3,-,TRBV5-6,TRBD1,TGTGCCAGCAGCCGGGGTGTGGGGACAGGGTTAAGAGATACGCAGTATTTT,CASSRGVGTGLRDTQYF
TRBJ1-5,-,TRBV19,TRBD1,TGTGCCAGTAGTATAGGAACGGGGTGGACAGGCCATAGCAATCAGCCCCAGCATTTT,CASSIGTGWTGHSNQPQHF
TRBJ2-3,once,TRBV13,TRBD2,TGTGCCAGCAGCTTAGCGGGAGGCCGCACAGATACGCAGTATTTT,CASSLAGGRTDTQYF
TRBJ1-3,-,TRBV5-1,-,TGCGCCAGCAGCCAAGGGGTATCTGGAAACACCATATATTTT,CASSQGVSGNTIYF
TRBJ1-4,-,TRBV5-1,TRBD1,TGCGCCAGCAGCTTGGTCCCCGTATCACAGGGGAGAGGAGAAAAACTGTTTTTT,CASSLVPVSQGRGEKLFF
TRBJ2-3,-,TRBV9,TRBD1,TGTGCCAGCAGCGTATTACAGGGGGCGGGCACAGATACGCAGTATTTT,CASSVLQGAGTDTQYF
TRBJ2-4,-,TRBV11-2,TRBD2,TGTGCCAGCAGCCGTGGGCTAGCGGGTAAAGAAGGAAACATTCAGTACTTC,CASSRGLAGKEGNIQYF
TRBJ2-2,-,TRBV5-5,-,TGTGCCAGCAGTTTTAACGCGCCCGCGAACACCGGGGAGCTGTTTTTT,CASSFNAPANTGELFF
TRBJ1-5,-,TRBV5-6,-,TGTGCCAGCAGCTTGGAAAGGGGCTTCAATCAGCCCCAGCATTTT,CASSLERGFNQPQHF
TRBJ2-3,-,TRBV19,-,TGTGCCAGTGGTACTGTGTCGAGGACAGATACGCAGTATTTT,CASGTVSRTDTQYF
TRBJ1-1,-,TRBV14,-,TGTGCCAGCAGCCAGTATAGTAACACTGAAGCTTTCTTT,CASSQYSNTEAFF
TRBJ2-2,-,TRBV19,TRBD1,TGTGCCAGTAAGGGACAGGGGGCGAACACCGGGGAGCTGTTTTTT,CASKGQGANTGELFF
TRBJ2-1,few,TRBV19,-,TGTGCCACATCAGGGGTGGAGGGCTATGAGCAGTTCTTC,CATSGVEGYEQFF
TRBJ2-2,-,TRBV7-2,-,TGTGCCAGCAGCTTTCGGGTACAGGGATTAGGGGAGCTGTTTTTT,CASSFRVQGLGELFF
TRBJ2-1,-,TRBV4-2,TRBD2,TGTGCCAGCAGCCAAGAAGGTCAAGCGGGGGCCCTTTGGAATGAGCAGTTCTTC,CASSQEGQAGALWNEQFF
TRBJ1-5,-,TRBV19,TRBD1,TGTGCCAGTAGTACGACAGGGAGCAATCAGCCCCAGCATTTT,CASSTTGSNQPQHF
TRBJ1-1,-,TRBV5-1,-,TGCGCCAGCAGCTTGGGTAGTCGGAACACTGAAGCTTTCTTT,CASSLGSRNTEAFF
TRBJ2-1,once,TRBV7-9,TRBD2,TGTGCCAGCAGCCGCGGGGGGGCCTCCTACAATGAGCAGTTCTTC,CASSRGGASYNEQFF
TRBJ2-5,-,TRBV27,-,TGTGCCAGCAGCCCCCTCGGGGCCCGACAAGAGACCCAGTACTTC,CASSPLGARQETQYF
TRBJ2-7,-,TRBV19,-,TGTGCCAGTAGTATCTCTTTCCGGGCGGGGATCTACGAGCAGTACTTC,CASSISFRAGIYEQYF
TRBJ2-2,-,TRBV14,-,TGTGCCAGCAGCCGTTATAACCGGGACACACCGAACACCGGGGAGCTGTTTTTT,CASSRYNRDTPNTGELFF
TRBJ1-3,-,TRBV4-1,-,TGCGCCAGCAGCCAAGAGGATCGGGGTCACTCTGGAAACACCATATATTTT,CASSQEDRGHSGNTIYF
TRBJ2-3,-,TRBV15,TRBD1,TGTGCCACCAGCAGAGAGGGACAGGGTAGAGCAGATACGCAGTATTTT,CATSREGQGRADTQYF
TRBJ2-3,-,TRBV9,TRBD2,TGTGCCAGCAGCGTAGAACTAGCGGTGGGGAGGAATACGCAGTATTTT,CASSVELAVGRNTQYF
TRBJ1-1,-,TRBV30,-,TGTGCCTGGAGTTCCTCTCGACCGCCGGGTGGATATCCTGAAGCTTTCTTT,CAWSSSRPPGGYPEAFF
TRBJ1-5,-,TRBV9,-,TGTGCCAGCAGCAGGGACGGGTCAAGAAGGCAGCCCCAGCATTTT,CASSRDGSRRQPQHF
TRBJ2-5,-,TRBV11-2,TRBD2,TGTGCCAGCAGTTCCGGGACTAGCGGGGTAGGAGAGACCCAGTACTTC,CASSSGTSGVGETQYF
TRBJ2-1,-,TRBV19,-,TGTGCCAGTAGTATGGGGGACCGCGGGGATGAGCAGTTCTTC,CASSMGDRGDEQFF
TRBJ1-1,-,TRBV6-6,TRBD1,TGTGCCAGCAGTTACCGCAGAGGACAGGGGGATGCTTTCTTT,CASSYRRGQGDAFF
TRBJ2-3,-,TRBV9,-,TGTGCCAGCACCCTTGTGGGAGATACGCAGTATTTT,CASTLVGDTQYF
TRBJ1-2,-,TRBV9,-,TGTGCCAGCAGCGCAACCAGACAGCCCGCGGGGAGGTACACCTTC,CASSATRQPAGRYTF
TRBJ1-1,-,TRBV6-5,-,TGTGCCAGCAGTTACGGGAGTCGTGAAGCTTTCTTT,CASSYGSREAFF
TRBJ2-2,once,TRBV7-9,-,TGTGCCAGCAGCCCTAGGACCGGGGAGCTGTTTTTT,CASSPRTGELFF
TRBJ2-5,-,TRBV18,-,TGTGCCAGCTCACCAATCGGATCCGGAGCGGGGACCCAGTACTTC,CASSPIGSGAGTQYF
TRBJ1-2,-,TRBV6-1,TRBD1,TGTGCCAGCATCGAGGACAGGAACCTCTATGGCTACACCTTC,CASIEDRNLYGYTF
TRBJ1-5,-,TRBV27,TRBD1,TGTGCCAGCAGTCCAGGGGACAGGGATTTGCAGCCCCAGCATTTT,CASSPGDRDLQPQHF
TRBJ1-2,-,TRBV6-5,TRBD1,TGTGCCAGCAGTTACTCGGAAGGGGGCTTCGACTATGGCTACACCTTC,CASSYSEGGFDYGYTF
TRBJ2-2,once,TRBV5-1,-,TGCGCCAGCAGCCTGAACCCTAGCGAGAACACCGGGGAGCTGTTTTTT,CASSLNPSENTGELFF
TRBJ1-6,-,TRBV11-2,-,TGTGCCAGCAGCTTAGGAGATTCACCCCTCCACTTT,CASSLGDSPLHF
TRBJ2-3,-,TRBV25-1,TRBD2,TGTGCCAGCGACAGCGGCCCGGGACTAGCGGGACGAGATACGCAGTATTTT,CASDSGPGLAGRDTQYF
TRBJ2-3,-,TRBV7-9,-,TGTGCCAGCAGCTTAGTCGGGGGTACGCAGTATTTT,CASSLVGGTQYF
TRBJ1-2,-,TRBV11-2,-,TGTGCCAGCAGCTTGTCCTGGGAGGGCGGCTATGGCTACACCTTC,CASSLSWEGGYGYTF
TRBJ2-1,once,TRBV6-5,-,TGTGCCAGCAGTTACCTAGGCAGAAACAATGAGCAGTTCTTC,CASSYLGRNNEQFF
TRBJ1-1,-,TRBV10-3,-,TGTGCCATCAGTGAGTCGTGGGACACTTCTGAAGCTTTCTTT,CAISESWDTSEAFF
TRBJ2-5,-,TRBV5-1,-,TGCGCCAGCAGCTTGGCCGGGTCTTCTGTCGAGACCCAGTACTTC,CASSLAGSSVETQYF
TRBJ2-3,-,TRBV11-3,-,TGTGCCAGCAGCCCCTCCGGGGCTGGAGATACGCAGTATTTT,CASSPSGAGDTQYF
TRBJ2-5,-,TRBV20-1,-,TGCAGTGCGGGAGCCCAGTACTTC,CSAGAQYF
TRBJ2-3,-,TRBV19,-,TGTGCCAGTAGACCCCCCCGGGGGTACCCAGATACGCAGTATTTT,CASRPPRGYPDTQYF
TRBJ1-1,-,TRBV4-2,-,TGTGCCAGCAGCCAAGATAGGCGGATCACTGAAGCTTTCTTT,CASSQDRRITEAFF
TRBJ1-5,-,TRBV27,-,TGTGCCAGCAGAGGGACTTATCAGGGGCCCCAGCATTTT,CASRGTYQGPQHF